The present T cell receptor beta chain was sequenced within a study of beta chain features in type 1 diabetes (dated by TCRdb to between 2018 and 2020). About the full investigation: Mean age, gender distribution, total cell number and subset yield did not differ between patients and healthy donors. The study compared TCRB repertoires of sorted circulating CD4+ T cell subsets between recently diagnosed type 1 diabetes patients and matched healthy donors. Across all samples, approximately 100 million sorted cells were examined, and cell number per subset correlated strongly with RNA yield. Regulatory and stem cell-like memory subsets were obtained from only 8 patients and about 8 healthy donors, while naive and central memory subsets were obtained from all 30 or so donors.

Results the study describes overall, beyond this receptor: Because the HLA sub-analyses included only small numbers of individuals, any influence of HLA type on TCRB rearrangement was left unresolved. Fewer insertions and more nucleotide deletions at VDJ recombination sites were observed in patients with type 1 diabetes, implying thymic rearrangement abnormalities. Type 1 diabetes patients showed a moderate but significant shortening of TCRB CDR3 length in all four CD4+ subsets. Shorter templates might have been favored by PCR, but patient and control samples were amplified and corrected together, so both groups would have been affected equally by any skew. Naive, central memory and regulatory TCRB repertoires appeared to be more alike among patients than among healthy donors. Because cDNA rather than genomic DNA was sequenced, highly expressing activated cells could have been over-represented, although no difference in activation and CD3 levels was found between groups.

Each donor gave one peripheral blood draw, approximately 120 mL on average, collected into heparinised tubes. Naive, central memory, regulatory and stem cell-like memory CD4+ T cells were sorted on a BD FACSAria II using a panel including CD45RO, CCR7, CD25, CD127, CD95 and CD27. Purity was above 98% for every sorted population. Right away, PBMCs were isolated by Lymphoprep density gradient centrifugation and were stained directly, with no culture step. Samples were stained and sorted in pairs, with one healthy donor and one patient per experiment, so that batch effects were minimized. This clone was picked up a small number of times. Its antigen is currently not known. Base quality data are lacking; no much larger clone is found one base away. From cysteine to phenylalanine, the CDR3 is 15 amino acids long. CDR3 DNA only is kept here, 45 bases in frame from base 1. The CDR1 and CDR2 encoded by the germline V gene are SGHTA and FQGNSA. V is trimmed back by 5 bases and J by 9 bases, and the junction contains 7 bases that no gene match accounts for.

The entire amount of isolated RNA was reverse transcribed using the High Capacity cDNA Reverse Transcription Kit, so the sequenced TCRB transcripts were expressed ones. Naive, central memory and regulatory T cell samples underwent deep immunoSEQ sequencing, averaging around 4 million total reads per sample. Sorted cells were lysed in RLT buffer, and RNA was extracted using DNase-treated RNeasy Micro or Mini kits according to cell number. Each cell subset was processed on its own to prevent cross-contamination, while patient and healthy donor samples were processed together. Using the immunoSEQ multiplex PCR, TCRB sequences were amplified from cDNA into 87-bp fragments spanning the CDR3 region. The amplicons were sequenced using the Illumina HiSeq platform. As for how the authors treated the data: Synthetic template baselines were used to correct PCR bias computationally, reads within Hamming distance 2 were collapsed, and singletons that could not be merged were discarded. Reads were aligned against IMGT so that V, D and J genes, CDR3 length and insertions or deletions at six rearrangement sites could be assigned. Within each subset, clonotype counts were normalized to the number of sorted cells before true diversity and Gini coefficients were calculated with the tcR R package. The overlap coefficient, calculated on TCRB nucleotide sequences, was used to quantify repertoire sharing. As a proxy for the pre-selection repertoire, out-of-frame TCRB sequences from naive cells were analyzed. In its TCRdb copy, this immuneACCESS table keeps in-frame sequences only and misses some clones. Where compared with another copy, unresolved V genes explain less than half of these, and the others have no known cause. The V and J calls and clone size are taken from that table; D and trimming were inferred from the DNA. In all, the sample holds 450,000 or so clones, and about 10% of those were seen once. The top ten clonotypes cover about 0.045% of the sample.

This receptor chain uses TRBV7-2 and TRBJ2-1; 13 bases in the junction line up with TRBD2. The sample comprised naive CD4+ T cells from blood. Interpreted using the paper, the cell subset or site label stands for: true naive CD4+ T cells. The clonotype comes from a woman aged 18-30 years in good health. CDR3 sequence: CASSHGLAGAGEQFF. The base sequence is TGTGCCAGCAGCCACGGACTAGCGGGAGCGGGTGAGCAGTTCTTC.